The present T cell receptor (beta chain) was sequenced within a study of T cell clones after liver transplantation. General observations from the study: These preliminary findings come from unstandardized post-transplant sampling times.

Turning to this clone: Its antigen remains unidentified.

The protocol was immunoSEQ multiplex PCR, while the TCRdb copy is restricted to in-frame clones and leaves out a portion. The table lists about 70,000 clones, about four fifths of them singletons. This material consisted of CD4+ T cells from blood, taken 12 months after liver transplant. The sequence was collected from a human patient who received a liver transplant. Part of the T cells may come from the graft donor.

CDR3 nucleotide sequence: TGTGCCAGCAGTTTGGGGACAGGGTTCAGCCAAGAGACCCAGTACTTC. Amino acids: CASSLGTGFSQETQYF. V and J are TRBV27 and TRBJ2-5; 9 bases align to TRBD1. With 3 bases clipped from V and 1 base from J, the junction kept 6 bases outside the gene matches. Germline V gene data show CDR1 as MNHEY and CDR2 as SMNVEV (reference sequence). This CDR3 spans 16 amino acids.